A single T cell receptor (beta chain) is shown here with its context. The antigen is undetermined. Healthy donors of bone marrow made up the group. 60 Vbeta and 13 Jbeta primers were used in PCR. The assay was immunoSEQ multiplex PCR, and TCRdb's table has in-frame clones only and misses some. Seen here are some 94,000 clones, around 77% observed once, and the top ten hold more than 3%. The CDR3 runs to 16 residues. V dropped 2 bases and J dropped 1 base, with 14 bases sitting between them. Germline lookup yields CDR1 MNHEY and CDR2 SMNVEV (reference sequence). The sample is drawn from a study of cytomegalovirus exposure and HLA in healthy donors. Broader study findings: In vitro testing confirmed three CMV-associated chains as specific for CMV antigens. Earlier findings revealed that most TCR beta V segments proved productive either about 87% or about 30% of the time.

The rearrangement joins TRBV27 to TRBJ1-2, with TRBD1 as a possible D gene (6 bases). Sequenced input: PBMCs. This TCR was recovered from a man in his forties in good health and CMV-seronegative. CDR3 sequence reads: CASSLMGRGDNYGYTF. CDR3 in DNA: TGTGCCAGCAGTTTAATGGGGAGGGGGGATAACTATGGCTACACCTTC.